This TCR beta chain was recorded in a study of T cells in Graves' hyperthyroidism and ophthalmopathy. There were TCR beta CDR3 regions amplified from RNA transcripts. Using the HTBI primer set, a first-round RT-PCR was run on the TCR CDR3. TCRdb ran MiXCR on the multiplex PCR reads and lists one entry per CDR3 protein. The sample records around 370,000 distinct CDR3 sequences, approximately 17% being singletons. Each diagnosis was grounded in clinical symptoms, serum thyroxine and TRAb, thyroid ultrasound, and orbital computed tomography. The authors obtained PBMCs from roughly 10 ml of fresh peripheral blood. V gave up 4 bases and J gave up 3 bases; unmatched junction bases: 12. This CDR3 has 18 amino acids. Germline lookup yields CDR1 LNHNV and CDR2 YYDKDF (reference sequence).

V and J are TRBV15 and TRBJ2-3, with 11 bases aligning to TRBD2. The specimen was blood. The receptor comes from a man younger than 35 with Graves' ophthalmopathy. The CDR3 sequence: CATSKSSLAGGRTDTQYF. The CDR3 DNA reads as TGTGCCACCAGCAAAAGCTCCCTAGCGGGGGGCCGGACAGATACGCAGTATTTT.